The 9 T cell receptor beta chains listed next were all sequenced from one sample in a study of tumor and adjacent non-tumor tissue in lung cancer. The template was RNA from unsorted bulk tissue. The library came from three nested PCR rounds adapted from ARM-PCR protocols. TCRdb recomputed calls from the multiplex PCR reads with MiXCR, one row per CDR3 protein. The sample consists of 120,000 to 150,000 distinct CDR3 sequences, around 66% of them appearing once. The sequenced sample was lung tumor tissue. The source of these receptors is a man aged 55 to 70 with small cell lung cancer.

Concerning this clonotype: Because the CDR3 is missing its conserved closing phenylalanine or tryptophan, this is likely a read error. V gene TRBV11-3 combines with J gene TRBJ1-6; 9 bases match TRBD1. Germline assignment: CDR1 SGHNT and CDR2 YENEEA. CDR3 length: 20 residues. CDR3 DNA sequence: TGTGCCCGCAGCCAGCACCGGGACAGGGTCTCCACTCAAACAAATTCACCCCTCCACCTT. It specifies CARSQHRDRVSTQTNSPLHL.

This clonotype was detected once. At one boundary the junction diverges from the germline segment, which might be a read error. The V call is TRBV29-1, the J call TRBJ2-3, with D hard to call. Germline values: CDR1 SQVTM, CDR2 ANQGSEA. This CDR3 comprises 12 residues. CDR3 DNA sequence: TGCAGCGTTGCGGAAATGTCAGATACGCGGTATTTT. Its translation is CSVAEMSDTRYF.

This clonotype occurred once. A read error may produce the germline difference seen at one junction end. The rearrangement joins TRBV6-5 to TRBJ2-2; D may correspond to TRBD1 or TRBD2 (5 bases each). The CDR3 spans 15 residues. The germline CDR1 and CDR2 sequences are MNHEY and SVGAGI. Here the CDR3 DNA reads TGTGCCAGCAATTACGCGGCTGGGGGTACCGGGGAACTGTTTTTT. It translates to CASNYAAGGTGELFF.

The chain joins TRBV20-1 to TRBJ2-1; D not certain. CDR1 is DFQATT, CDR2 SNEGSKA, per germline (reference sequence). The CDR3 has 16 residues. Deletions cut 0 bases from V and 0 bases from J, with 12 bases between. CDR3 nucleotides: TGCAGTGCTAGAGATCCCCGTCCCCGCTCCTACAATGAGCAGTTCTTC. This encodes CSARDPRPRSYNEQFF.

The J gene is TRBJ2-5, the V gene TRBV6-5; no reliable D call. The CDR3 runs 15 residues. The V gene lost 0 bases and the J gene lost 1 base, with 9 bases spanning the gap. CDR1 is MNHEY, CDR2 SVGAGI, per germline. CDR3 in DNA: TGTGCCAGCAGTTACTCTTTCTGGACCCAAGAGACCCAGTACTTC. It encodes CASSYSFWTQETQYF.

This chain uses TRBV6-5 with TRBJ2-7, with D maybe TRBD2 (5 bases). This CDR3 spans 14 amino acids. V was cut by 5 bases and J by 2 bases, with 13 bases left in between. Germline V gives CDR1 MNHEY, CDR2 SVGAGI. The CDR3 DNA follows: TGTGCCAGCAGTCGCCGGCCTAGCACCTACGAGCAGTACTTC. Amino acid sequence: CASSRRPSTYEQYF.

This chain connects TRBV5-4 to TRBJ2-3; D is possibly TRBD1 (6 bases). Per germline, CDR1 SGHNT and CDR2 YYREEE (reference sequence). Between the trimmed V and J ends, which lost 3 bases and 5 bases, there was a span of 16 bases. There are 15 residues in the CDR3. The CDR3 sequence is CASSSGNRDGDTQYF. The CDR3 DNA reads as TGTGCCAGCAGCTCGGGGAACAGGGACGGAGATACGCAGTATTTT.

This chain connects TRBV20-1 to TRBJ1-1; TRBD1 is a possible D gene (6 bases). Germline CDR1 DFQATT, CDR2 SNEGSKA (reference sequence). The CDR3 runs 13 residues. The V and J ends lost 5 bases and 6 bases respectively, with 16 bases between them. Here the CDR3 reads CSAPRTGTSEAFF. In DNA, the CDR3 is TGCAGTGCTCCCCGTACAGGGACGTCTGAAGCTTTCTTT.

This clonotype was counted between two and nine times. Being one base from a much bigger clone, this may be a read error. The chain employs TRBV4-2 and TRBJ2-1; 9 bases fit TRBD2. The germline CDR1 and CDR2 sequences are LGHNA and YNFKEQ. This CDR3 comprises 17 residues. This chain's CDR3 is CASSQSNSGRLGNEQLF. CDR3 coding DNA: TGTGCCAGCAGCCAATCTAATAGCGGGAGACTAGGCAATGAGCAGCTCTTC.